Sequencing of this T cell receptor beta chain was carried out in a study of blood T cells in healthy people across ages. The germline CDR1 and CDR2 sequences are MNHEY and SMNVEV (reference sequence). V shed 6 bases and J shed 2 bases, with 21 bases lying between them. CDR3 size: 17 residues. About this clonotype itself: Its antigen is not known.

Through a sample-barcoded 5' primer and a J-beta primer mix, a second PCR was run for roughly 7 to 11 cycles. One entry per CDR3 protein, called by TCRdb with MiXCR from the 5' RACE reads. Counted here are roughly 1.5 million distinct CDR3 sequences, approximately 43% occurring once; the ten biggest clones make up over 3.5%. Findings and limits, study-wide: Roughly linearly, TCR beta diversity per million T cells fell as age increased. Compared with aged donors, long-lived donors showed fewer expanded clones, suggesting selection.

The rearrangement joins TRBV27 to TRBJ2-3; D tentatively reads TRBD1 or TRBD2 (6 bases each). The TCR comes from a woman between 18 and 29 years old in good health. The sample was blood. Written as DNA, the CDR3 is TGTGCCAGCAGGCGTTATTCGGGAGAGGGGGACACAGATACGCAGTATTTT. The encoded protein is CASRRYSGEGDTDTQYF.